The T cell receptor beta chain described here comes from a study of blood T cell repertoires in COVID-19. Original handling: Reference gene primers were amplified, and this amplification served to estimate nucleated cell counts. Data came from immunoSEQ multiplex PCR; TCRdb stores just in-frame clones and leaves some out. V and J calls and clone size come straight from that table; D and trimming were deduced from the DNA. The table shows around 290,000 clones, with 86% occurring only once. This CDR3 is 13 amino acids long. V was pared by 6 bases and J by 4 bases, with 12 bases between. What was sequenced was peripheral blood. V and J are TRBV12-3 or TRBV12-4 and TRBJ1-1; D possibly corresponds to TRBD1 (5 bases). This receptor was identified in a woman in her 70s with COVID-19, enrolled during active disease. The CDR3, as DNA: TGTGCCAGCAGAGGAAGGGGAACCACTGAAGCTTTCTTT. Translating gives CASRGRGTTEAFF.